The 7 T cell receptor beta chains below come from one sample, sequenced in a study of cytomegalovirus exposure and HLA in healthy donors. Use of 60 Vbeta and 13 Jbeta primers characterized the PCR. The protocol was immunoSEQ multiplex PCR, while the TCRdb copy is restricted to in-frame clones and leaves out a portion. The sample holds roughly 190,000 clones, less than 85% seen once. Source material: PBMCs. These receptors originate from a girl aged 10-17 years in good health and CMV-seropositive.

The chain joins TRBV5-1 to TRBJ1-5; possibly TRBD1 for D (6 bases). This CDR3 is 20 amino acids long. Germline CDR1 and CDR2: SGHRS and YFSETQ. Trimming took off 0 bases at V and 4 bases at J, with 26 bases between the two ends. The CDR3 here is CASSLERVGQGQKGNQPQHF. In DNA form, the CDR3 reads TGCGCCAGCAGCTTGGAGAGAGTAGGCCAGGGACAAAAAGGAAATCAGCCCCAGCATTTT.

The chain links TRBV6-5 to TRBJ2-7; 7 bases are a match to TRBD1. Germline CDR1 is MNHEY and CDR2 is SVGAGI. The V segment lost 6 bases and the J segment 4 bases; nucleotides outside the gene matches: 12. The CDR3 has 15 amino acids. The CDR3: CASRPGTAVRYEQYF. For the CDR3, the DNA is TGTGCCAGCAGACCCGGGACAGCGGTACGGTACGAGCAGTACTTC.

This clone has more than one count but fewer than ten. V and J are TRBV6-5 and TRBJ2-5, with TRBD1 identical over 9 bases. With 2 bases clipped from V and 5 bases from J, the junction kept 6 bases outside the gene matches. The CDR3 is 15 residues long. Per germline, CDR1 MNHEY and CDR2 SVGAGI. In nucleotides, the CDR3 is TGTGCCAGCAGTTACCAGGGACAGGGTTGGGAGACCCAGTACTTC. It translates to CASSYQGQGWETQYF.

The CDR3 here is CAISEPSMRGDTQYF. CDR3 DNA: TGTGCCATCAGTGAGCCGAGTATGCGGGGGGATACGCAGTATTTT. The V call is TRBV10-3, the J call TRBJ2-3, with 7 bases matching TRBD2. The CDR3 spans 15 residues. The junction had 8 bases not matched to a gene; V was cut back by 2 bases and J by 6 bases. Germline V gene data show CDR1 as ENHRY and CDR2 as SYGVKD.

Only one count was recorded for this clone. The V call is TRBV7-9, the J call TRBJ1-6, with D maybe TRBD1 (6 bases). CDR1 is SEHNR, CDR2 FQNEAQ, per germline (reference sequence). CDR3 length: 17 residues. The V and J ends lost 5 bases and 7 bases respectively, with 21 bases between them. The CDR3: CASSPIGEGQGNSPLHF. Here the CDR3 DNA reads TGTGCCAGCAGCCCCATAGGGGAGGGGCAGGGGAATTCACCCCTCCACTTT.

This chain connects TRBV19 to TRBJ1-2; 7 bases match TRBD1. V shed 1 base, J shed 4 bases, and the junction held 3 bases outside the gene matches. CDR1 and CDR2 from the germline V gene are LNHDA and SQIVND (reference sequence). CDR3 length: 14 residues. CDR3 in amino acids: CASSIAGGPYGYTF. The DNA for the CDR3 is TGTGCCAGTAGTATAGCAGGGGGGCCCTATGGCTACACCTTC.

This chain joins TRBV11-3 and TRBJ2-7; 7 bases are shared with TRBD1. Germline V gene data show CDR1 as SGHNT and CDR2 as YENEEA. The V and J ends lost 5 bases and 1 base, in that order; junction bases with no gene match: 2. The CDR3 has 13 residues. The CDR3 DNA reads TGTGCCAGCAGCCGACAGGGTTCCTACGAGCAGTACTTC. This translates into CASSRQGSYEQYF.